Below, 23 T cell receptor beta chains from the same sample are listed, as sequenced in a study of shared clonotypes between healthy human individuals (dated by TCRdb to between 2020 and 2021). Library preparation was by the immunoSEQ multiplex PCR assay. Entries here come from immuneACCESS through TCRdb and include only in-frame sequences with V and J called. Some clones fail to appear in such tables; in the studies checked, an unresolved V gene covers under half of the shortfall, and the cause of the remainder is unknown. This sample is represented by a few million clones; around 90% of them were singletons. Together, the top ten hold around 0.14% of the sample. Specimen: naive CD4+ T cells sorted from blood. The sample's cell subset or site label, decoded: CD45RA+ positively selected. Receptors were obtained from a man aged 18 to 30 in good health.

The V call is TRBV5-1, the J call TRBJ1-1; D is possibly TRBD1 (5 bases). V was pared by 4 bases and J by 0 bases, with 10 bases between. CDR1 is SGHRS, CDR2 YFSETQ, per germline. CDR3 size: 14 residues. Here the CDR3 DNA reads TGCGCCAGCAGCCCAGGACACATGAACACTGAAGCTTTCTTT. Protein: CASSPGHMNTEAFF.

This clone was detected only once. The CDR3 loop is CASSLDMNRGATIYF. The CDR3 DNA reads TGTGCCAGCAGCTTGGACATGAACAGGGGAGCCACCATATATTTT. The rearrangement links TRBV5-6 to TRBJ1-3, with 7 bases lining up with TRBD1. From germline, CDR1 is SGHDT and CDR2 YYEEEE. The V segment lost 0 bases and the J segment 9 bases; nucleotides outside the gene matches: 9. CDR3 length: 15 amino acids.

In DNA, the CDR3 is TGTGCCAGCAGCGGAACTAGCGACGACTACGAGCAGTACTTC. Its translation: CASSGTSDDYEQYF. V gene TRBV7-2 combines with J gene TRBJ2-7; 7 bases are a match to TRBD2. From germline, CDR1 is SGHTA and CDR2 FQGNSA. The CDR3 loop spans 14 amino acids. V trimming: 5 bases; J trimming: 3 bases; junction bases outside the gene matches: 7.

With regard to this clone: This specimen includes other DNA sequences encoding the same CDR3. The chain recombines TRBV18 with TRBJ2-2; 8 nucleotides match TRBD1. Germline-derived CDR1 and CDR2 are KGHSH and LQKENI. J gave up 1 base and V 2 bases, and 0 bases lay outside the gene matches. The CDR3 runs 15 residues. The CDR3 region has the DNA TGTGCCAGCTCACCAGGGACAGGGAACACCGGGGAGCTGTTTTTT. It encodes CASSPGTGNTGELFF.

This CDR3 is CASKSPKGGGYGYTF. CDR3 DNA sequence: TGTGCCAGCAAGTCGCCGAAGGGGGGGGGCTATGGCTACACCTTC. The gene calls are TRBV27 and TRBJ1-2, with D perhaps matching TRBD1 (6 bases). V lost 7 bases to trimming and J lost 4 bases, with 19 bases between them. The CDR3 extends over 15 amino acids. CDR1 and CDR2 from the germline V gene are MNHEY and SMNVEV (reference sequence).

The gene calls are TRBV30 and TRBJ1-3; D ambiguous. The CDR3 consists of 16 residues. Per germline, CDR1 GTSNPN and CDR2 SVGIG (reference sequence). Trimming left V 3 bases short and J 3 bases short, with 18 bases between. The CDR3 DNA follows: TGTGCCTGGAGACGGTTAGGGATCCAAAGTGGAAACACCATATATTTT. This sequence encodes CAWRRLGIQSGNTIYF.

This rearrangement joins TRBV29-1 to TRBJ1-1; D remains ambiguous. Between the trimmed V and J ends, which lost 8 bases and 5 bases, there was a span of 12 bases. The CDR3 is 11 residues long. CDR1 and CDR2 (germline): SQVTM, ANQGSEA. The CDR3 nucleotides are TGCAGCTGGTCGGAAGGAACTGAAGCTTTCTTT. Residues: CSWSEGTEAFF.

This chain joins TRBV18 and TRBJ2-7; either TRBD1 or TRBD2 may fit D (5 bases each). The germline CDR1 and CDR2 sequences are KGHSH and LQKENI. This CDR3 comprises 14 residues. V lost 3 bases and J 3 bases, leaving 12 bases between the germline ends. The CDR3 is CASSPNGANYEQYF. The CDR3 coding sequence is TGTGCCAGCTCACCGAACGGGGCTAACTACGAGCAGTACTTC.

The CDR3 region is CASSLSQVPRSEAFF. The CDR3 nucleotides are TGTGCCAGCAGTTTAAGTCAGGTCCCGAGGTCTGAAGCTTTCTTT. The chain recombines TRBV27 with TRBJ1-1, with D hard to call. The CDR3 totals 15 residues. The ends were cut back, 2 bases at V and 6 bases at J, with 16 bases in the middle. Germline V gene lookup returns CDR1 MNHEY and CDR2 SMNVEV (reference sequence).

CDR3 protein: CASSYSTGTGYTF. CDR3 in DNA: TGTGCCAGCAGCTATTCGACAGGGACTGGCTACACCTTC. This chain links TRBV6-5 with TRBJ1-2, with 7 bases lining up with TRBD1. The junction had 8 bases not matched to a gene; V was cut back by 6 bases and J by 7 bases. Germline CDR1 MNHEY, CDR2 SVGAGI. CDR3 length equals 13 residues.

This clone has only a few counts. The same CDR3 arises from other DNA sequences in this sample as well. The chain joins TRBV6-5 to TRBJ1-5; D possibly corresponds to TRBD1 (5 bases). The CDR3 sequence is 12 residues long. In germline, CDR1 is MNHEY, CDR2 SVGAGI. V gave up 6 bases and J gave up 4 bases, with 7 bases separating them. CDR3 in DNA: TGTGCCAGCAGGGGGCCAAATCAGCCCCAGCATTTT. It codes for CASRGPNQPQHF.

The V gene is TRBV6-6, the J gene TRBJ2-5; TRBD2 matches 10 bases. The CDR3 contains 15 residues. Per the germline V gene, CDR1 is MNHNY and CDR2 is SVGAGI (reference sequence). The V gene end was trimmed by 6 bases and the J gene end by 1 base; junction bases not matched to a gene: 5. CDR3 nucleotides: TGTGCCAGCAGGAGCGGGGGGGCCCCCCAAGAGACCCAGTACTTC. Translated, it gives CASRSGGAPQETQYF.

The chain has TRBV30 and TRBJ1-1, with 8 bases that match TRBD1. Looked up from germline, CDR1 is GTSNPN and CDR2 is SVGIG (reference sequence). J gave up 6 bases and V 2 bases, and 5 bases lay outside the gene matches. CDR3 length: 13 residues. CDR3 DNA sequence: TGTGCCTGGAGTAGCGACAGGGGCGCTGAAGCTTTCTTT. This sequence encodes CAWSSDRGAEAFF.

V usage is TRBV12-5 and J usage is TRBJ1-3; D uncertain. Germline loops: CDR1 LGHNT, CDR2 FRNRAP. The CDR3 consists of 13 residues. V lost 6 bases and J 4 bases, leaving 10 bases between the germline ends. DNA of the CDR3: TGTGCTAGTGGCCCCCCTCAGGGAAACACCATATATTTT. This sequence encodes CASGPPQGNTIYF.

V is TRBV6-6 and J is TRBJ1-4; TRBD1 might be the D (6 bases). The ends were cut back, 4 bases at V and 4 bases at J, with 16 bases in the middle. Germline CDR1 is MNHNY and CDR2 is SVGAGI (reference sequence). The CDR3 is made up of 16 amino acids. The CDR3 here is CASSSYMDSNNEKLFF. CDR3 DNA: TGTGCCAGCAGTTCCTATATGGACAGCAATAATGAAAAACTGTTTTTT.

The genes are TRBV28 and TRBJ1-5; 8 bases align to TRBD1. The CDR3 totals 16 residues. Trimming removed 5 bases from V and 1 base from J; junction bases left unmatched: 7. The germline V gene has CDR1 MDHEN and CDR2 SYDVKM. CDR3: CASSTRTGSSNQPQHF. The DNA for the CDR3 is TGTGCCAGCAGTACCCGGACAGGGTCCAGCAATCAGCCCCAGCATTTT.

This chain uses TRBV18 with TRBJ2-3; D ambiguous. Trimming cost V 10 bases and J 1 base, with 12 bases left between them. CDR3 size: 13 residues. Per germline, CDR1 KGHSH and CDR2 LQKENI. The CDR3 bases are TGTGCCACGGTTGGGGAACGCACAGATACGCAGTATTTT. This translates into CATVGERTDTQYF.

This clone was seen more than once but under ten times. The J gene is TRBJ1-2, the V gene TRBV10-3, with unresolved D. This CDR3 is 12 amino acids long. Trimming took 6 bases from V and 4 from J, leaving 9 bases between them. Germline CDR1 and CDR2: ENHRY and SYGVKD. The CDR3 bases are TGTGCCATCAGCGGACTATCCTATGGCTACACCTTC. Its protein is CAISGLSYGYTF.

The chain joins TRBV7-8 to TRBJ1-1; D gene uncertain. The germline CDR1 and CDR2 sequences are SGHVS and FQNEAQ. Trimming left V 5 bases short and J 5 bases short, with 24 bases between. The CDR3 is made up of 17 amino acids. The chain's CDR3 is CASSGEAHLGRGTEAFF. CDR3 bases: TGTGCCAGCAGCGGAGAGGCCCACCTAGGGAGAGGTACTGAAGCTTTCTTT.

The V call is TRBV6-5, the J call TRBJ1-2, with a possible D match to TRBD1 (6 bases). V shed 6 bases and J shed 5 bases, with 16 bases lying between them. Germline CDR1 reads MNHEY; CDR2 reads SVGAGI. There are 14 residues in the CDR3. CDR3 nucleotides: TGTGCCAGCAGAAAGAAACAGGGAATATATGGCTACACCTTC. It yields the protein CASRKKQGIYGYTF.

The rearrangement uses TRBV5-4 and TRBJ1-2; 7 bases map to TRBD1. The CDR3 has 13 residues. CDR1 and CDR2 (germline): SGHNT, YYREEE (reference sequence). Trimming cost V 4 bases and J 6 bases; bases outside gene matches: 6. CDR3 protein: CASSREQGNGYTF. The CDR3 nucleotides are TGTGCCAGCAGCCGCGAACAGGGGAATGGCTACACCTTC. Variable domain in full (rest from reference TRBV5-4 and TRBJ1-2): ETGVTQSPTHLIKTRGQQVTLRCSSQSGHNTVSWYQQALGQGPQFIFQYYREEENGRGNFPPRFSGLQFPNYSSELNVNALELDDSALYLCASSREQGNGYTFGSGTRLTVV.

The chain recombines TRBV7-9 with TRBJ2-2; D unclear. Germline lookup yields CDR1 SEHNR and CDR2 FQNEAQ (reference sequence). CDR3 length: 13 amino acids. Trimming pared 11 bases from V and 8 bases from J, leaving 18 bases between. CDR3 DNA: TGTGCCGCCGGTACAGACCACCTTGGGGAGCTGTTTTTT. This translates into CAAGTDHLGELFF.

The rearrangement links TRBV6-6 to TRBJ2-7; the D is unclear. The CDR3 is 12 amino acids. Trimming removed 4 bases at V and 6 bases at J, with 10 bases between. CDR1 is MNHNY, CDR2 SVGAGI, per germline (reference sequence). The CDR3 DNA sequence: TGTGCCAGCAGTTCGGTCGGTGGCGAGCAGTACTTC. Its translation: CASSSVGGEQYF.